This T cell receptor beta chain was sequenced in a study of cytomegalovirus exposure and HLA in healthy donors. Study-wide findings and caveats: Later on, an analysis showed TCR association rates differing by HLA locus, with DRB1 the most and HLA-C the fewest.

PCR involved 60 Vbeta and 13 Jbeta primers. Clones were read by immunoSEQ multiplex PCR, and TCRdb kept only the in-frame ones, dropping some. Of under 200,000 clones listed, about four fifths are singletons. On this clone itself: Its antigen is unidentified.

Germline loops: CDR1 MNHNS, CDR2 SASEGT. The J segment lost 12 bases and the V segment lost 1 base, leaving 2 bases of the junction unmatched. There are 13 residues in the CDR3. The sample taken for sequencing was PBMCs. This TCR came from a man younger than 45 in good health and CMV-seronegative. This chain joins TRBV6-1 and TRBJ1-4, with TRBD1 matching over 10 bases. The CDR3 DNA sequence: TGTGCCAGCAGTGAAGGAGACAGGGGGCAACTGTTTTTT. As protein: CASSEGDRGQLFF.